Sequencing of this T cell receptor beta chain was carried out in a study of blood T cell repertoires in COVID-19. As for the study in general: Both acute and convalescent COVID-19 samples were obtained from the United States, Italy and Spain.

Clones were read by immunoSEQ multiplex PCR, and TCRdb kept only the in-frame ones, dropping some. Of approximately 380,000 clones in the sample, 85% were seen once. Germline trimming cut 5 bases from V and 7 bases from J; bases unmatched to any gene: 6. CDR1 is SEHNR and CDR2 is FQNEAQ in the germline V gene (reference sequence). CDR3 size: 14 residues. The sample comprised peripheral blood. This TCR was recovered from a woman aged 18-35 years with acute or convalescent COVID-19. The V and J genes are TRBV7-9 and TRBJ2-7; 12 bases map to TRBD1. CDR3 region: CASSGSGQGAEQYF. The CDR3 region has the DNA TGTGCCAGCAGCGGATCGGGACAGGGGGCTGAGCAGTACTTC.